Included here is one T cell receptor beta chain sequence, with context. Its target is not known. The data were obtained in a study of response to subunit inactivated influenza vaccine. Overall study findings and caveats: T cells newly recruited by each seasonal influenza vaccination are few, the authors suggested.

The germline gives CDR1 LNHNV, CDR2 YYDKDF (reference sequence). This CDR3 spans 16 amino acids. V trimming: 4 bases; J trimming: 2 bases; junction bases outside the gene matches: 8. MiXCR, applied by TCRdb to the RT-PCR reads, yields one record per CDR3 protein. There are just over 300,000 distinct CDR3 sequences in the sample; about 20% occur only once, and over 9% lies in the top ten. V and J are TRBV15 and TRBJ2-5, with 9 bases identical to TRBD2. This TCR derives from a man between 50 and 70 years old who received an inactivated influenza vaccine. The input for sequencing was PBMCs from blood, taken less than 22 months after vaccination. CDR3 region: CATSTHSGSGQETQYF. The CDR3 nucleotides are TGTGCCACCAGCACTCATAGCGGGAGCGGTCAAGAGACCCAGTACTTC.